The 26 T cell receptor beta chains below were found in one sample sequenced in a study of T cells in Graves' hyperthyroidism and ophthalmopathy. TCR beta CDR3 sequences were amplified from RNA transcripts. The TCR CDR3 was amplified in a first-round RT-PCR using the HTBI primer set. TCRdb re-called the multiplex PCR reads through MiXCR, storing one row per CDR3 protein. The table lists under 500,000 distinct CDR3 sequences, over 11% of them singletons, with 28% in the top ten. The sequencing sample was made of blood. These receptor sequences come from a man aged 50 or older with Graves' ophthalmopathy.

This clonotype has a handful of counts. The V call is TRBV28, the J call TRBJ2-7; a weak D match, TRBD1 (6 bases). V dropped 7 bases and J dropped 6 bases, with 22 bases sitting between them. CDR1 is MDHEN, CDR2 SYDVKM, per germline. This CDR3 region has 15 residues. The DNA of the CDR3 is TGTGCCAGCATACCAAGGACAGCGATGGTATCCGAGCAGTACTTC. Protein sequence: CASIPRTAMVSEQYF. Complete variable domain (other parts from reference TRBV28 and TRBJ2-7): DVKVTQSSRYLVKRTGEKVFLECVQDMDHENMFWYRQDPGLGLRLIYFSYDVKMKEKGDIPEGYSVSREKKERFSLILESASTNQTSMYLCASIPRTAMVSEQYFGPGTRLTVT.

Of note for this clonotype: The junction does not match germline at one end; this may be a read error. This chain connects TRBV12-3 or TRBV12-4 to TRBJ2-7, with TRBD2 identical over 9 bases. The CDR3 runs 15 residues. The CDR3 DNA follows: TGTGCCAGCAGTTTAGGTAGCGGGAGCTCCTACGAGCGGTACTTC. It is translated as CASSLGSGSSYERYF.

This clonotype was seen a single time. This clone may be a read error of a much larger clone one base away. This chain connects TRBV20-1 to TRBJ2-2; the match to TRBD2 covers 7 bases. The CDR3 length is 14 residues. CDR1 and CDR2 from the germline V gene are DFQATT and SNEGSKA (reference sequence). DNA for the CDR3: TGCAGTGCTAGAGTAGTAGCGGGCACCGGGGAGCGGTTTTTT. Amino acids: CSARVVAGTGERFF.

This clonotype was seen many times. This chain uses TRBV20-1 with TRBJ2-3; TRBD2 aligns across 8 bases. The length of the CDR3 is 13 residues. Trimming removed 6 bases from V and 2 bases from J; junction bases left unmatched: 4. The germline gives CDR1 DFQATT, CDR2 SNEGSKA (reference sequence). The CDR3 nucleotides are TGCAGTGCCACGGGGGGGCACACAGATACGCAGTATTTT. Encoded protein: CSATGGHTDTQYF.

This clonotype was counted many times. The chain combines TRBV20-1 with TRBJ1-2; D is unclear. Germline-derived CDR1 and CDR2 are DFQATT and SNEGSKA (reference sequence). V was trimmed by 0 bases and J by 6 bases, leaving 14 bases between them. The CDR3 contains 14 residues. CDR3 DNA sequence: TGCAGTGCTAGAGATTCGGGGTCAGGCGATGGCTACACCTTC. Protein: CSARDSGSGDGYTF.

This clonotype showed up many times. The chain has TRBV20-1 and TRBJ2-3; 9 positions agree with TRBD1. J gave up 1 base and V 4 bases, and 3 bases lay outside the gene matches. This CDR3 region has 14 residues. In germline, CDR1 is DFQATT, CDR2 SNEGSKA (reference sequence). CDR3 residues: CSAIRTGGTDTQYF. The CDR3 DNA reads as TGCAGTGCTATCCGGACAGGGGGCACAGATACGCAGTATTTT.

This clonotype was seen more than once but under ten times. The V call is TRBV19, the J call TRBJ2-7, with D hard to call. Trimming pared 3 bases from V and 4 bases from J, leaving 10 bases between. CDR1 and CDR2 from the germline V gene are LNHDA and SQIVND (reference sequence). This CDR3 is built from 13 residues. The CDR3 spells CASSIDHGYEQYF. The DNA of the CDR3 is TGTGCCAGTAGTATTGATCATGGTTACGAGCAGTACTTC.

This clonotype occurred many times. The chain is built from TRBV30 and TRBJ2-3; no reliable D call. Germline V gene data show CDR1 as GTSNPN and CDR2 as SVGIG (reference sequence). The V gene lost 0 bases and the J gene lost 2 bases, with 12 bases spanning the gap. This CDR3 contains 15 residues. The CDR3 nucleotides are TGTGCCTGGAGTGTCTCCCGACGGAACACAGATACGCAGTATTTT. Its protein is CAWSVSRRNTDTQYF.

In this sample, this clonotype turned up a few times. This rearrangement joins TRBV7-9 to TRBJ1-6; TRBD1 might be the D (6 bases). Per the germline V gene, CDR1 is SEHNR and CDR2 is FQNEAQ (reference sequence). The V and J ends lost 6 bases and 5 bases respectively, with 11 bases between them. The CDR3 runs 14 residues. The CDR3 here is CASSWDIDNSPLHF. The CDR3 DNA reads TGTGCCAGCAGTTGGGACATCGATAATTCACCCCTCCACTTT.

V is TRBV29-1 and J is TRBJ1-5; D perhaps matches TRBD1 (5 bases). The CDR3 runs to 13 residues. Germline CDR1 reads SQVTM; CDR2 reads ANQGSEA. Trimming removed 7 bases from V and 5 bases from J, with 15 bases in between. CDR3: CSAARDRYQPQHF. The CDR3 DNA follows: TGCAGCGCAGCCCGGGACCGCTATCAGCCCCAGCATTTT.

This clonotype occurred many times. The chain employs TRBV3-1 and TRBJ1-1; no reliable D call. The V gene lost 4 bases and the J gene lost 7 bases, with 10 bases spanning the gap. Germline lookup yields CDR1 LGHDT and CDR2 YNNKEL (reference sequence). CDR3 length: 12 amino acids. The CDR3 bases are TGTGCCAGCAGCCCCACTTGGGGTGAAGCTTTCTTT. Its translation: CASSPTWGEAFF.

The table lists this clonotype with many counts. The gene calls are TRBV18 and TRBJ2-7; D remains unclear. Germline CDR1 reads KGHSH; CDR2 reads LQKENI. CDR3 size: 14 residues. Deletions cut 4 bases from V and 7 bases from J, with 17 bases between. The CDR3 DNA reads as TGTGCCAGCTCACACGAGCCCCCGCACTTGGAGCAGTACTTC. It specifies CASSHEPPHLEQYF.

This clonotype was seen ten or more times. The chain recombines TRBV2 with TRBJ2-7; D not certain. This CDR3 contains 15 residues. The V end lost 7 bases, the J end lost 1 base, and 17 bases lay between the germline ends. Germline V gene sequence: CDR1 SNHLY, CDR2 FYNNEI. The CDR3, as DNA: TGTGCCAGCACTTTTGCGGCGTTAGGATCCTACGAGCAGTACTTC. Its translation is CASTFAALGSYEQYF.

The chain links TRBV6-2 or TRBV6-3 to TRBJ1-6; D might be TRBD1 (5 bases). V shed 5 bases and J shed 0 bases, with 11 bases lying between them. The CDR3 runs to 16 residues. The germline CDR1 and CDR2 sequences are MNHEY and SVGEGT. In DNA form, the CDR3 reads TGTGCCAGCAGTCGACAGCGGAGCTCCTATAATTCACCCCTCCACTTT. Its translation is CASSRQRSSYNSPLHF.

At least ten counts were recorded for this clonotype. This chain connects TRBV11-2 to TRBJ2-3; 8 nucleotides align to TRBD2. Trimming took 3 bases from V and 2 from J; bases not matched to a gene: 4. The germline V gene has CDR1 SGHAT and CDR2 FQNNGV. There are 15 residues in the CDR3. CDR3 coding DNA: TGTGCCAGCAGCTTCACGGGAGGGGACACAGATACGCAGTATTTT. Translation gives CASSFTGGDTDTQYF.

This clonotype has a count of ten or more. The J gene is TRBJ1-2, the V gene TRBV11-3; unclear D gene. V dropped 5 bases and J dropped 5 bases, with 21 bases sitting between them. This CDR3 comprises 16 residues. CDR1 and CDR2 (germline): SGHNT, YENEEA. The CDR3 region is CASSLFLETADYGYTF. The CDR3 region has the DNA TGTGCCAGCAGCCTATTTCTGGAGACTGCAGATTATGGCTACACCTTC.

This clonotype was detected many times. The V gene is TRBV20-1, the J gene TRBJ2-3, with D unclear. The ends were cut back, 2 bases at V and 2 bases at J, with 2 bases in the middle. This CDR3 spans 11 amino acids. Looked up from germline, CDR1 is DFQATT and CDR2 is SNEGSKA (reference sequence). The CDR3, as DNA: TGCAGTGCTAGAATCACAGATACGCAGTATTTT. Translated: CSARITDTQYF.

This clonotype appeared a few times. The chain links TRBV6-1 to TRBJ2-5; D gene ambiguous. V was pared by 4 bases and J by 2 bases, with 17 bases between. The CDR3 totals 16 residues. Germline CDR1 MNHNS, CDR2 SASEGT. CDR3 loop: CASSVQRGGIQETQYF. DNA of the CDR3: TGTGCCAGCAGTGTCCAACGTGGTGGGATTCAAGAGACCCAGTACTTC.

The sample holds a few counts of this clonotype. The chain combines TRBV7-3 with TRBJ1-2; 11 nucleotides align to TRBD1. CDR3 size: 13 residues. Germline V gene sequence: CDR1 SGHTA, CDR2 FQGTGA. V lost 5 bases and J lost 7; bases outside the gene matches: 3. The DNA of the CDR3 is TGTGCCAGCAGCCGTGGGACAGGGGGTGGCTACACCTTC. This sequence encodes CASSRGTGGGYTF.

This clonotype was detected ten times or more. This rearrangement joins TRBV20-1 to TRBJ1-1, with no clear D. Germline assignment: CDR1 DFQATT and CDR2 SNEGSKA (reference sequence). This CDR3 contains 11 residues. The V gene lost 1 base and the J gene lost 4 bases, with 4 bases spanning the gap. The CDR3 here is CSARGVTEAFF. CDR3 in DNA: TGCAGTGCTAGAGGGGTCACTGAAGCTTTCTTT.

The V call is TRBV12-3 or TRBV12-4, the J call TRBJ2-7; D gene unclear. The CDR3 loop spans 13 amino acids. V was cut by 6 bases and J by 3 bases, with 12 bases left in between. As DNA, the CDR3 is TGTGCCAGCAGAGCCAGGAGCCACTACGAGCAGTACTTC. Protein: CASRARSHYEQYF.

This clonotype was seen many times. J is TRBJ2-2 and V is TRBV9, with TRBD2 identical over 13 bases. Unmatched junction bases numbered 1, after V lost 0 bases and J lost 5 bases. CDR1 is SGDLS, CDR2 YYNGEE, per germline. The CDR3 length is 16 residues. CDR3 coding DNA: TGTGCCAGCAGCGTAGGGACTAGCGGGAGTACCGGGGAGCTGTTTTTT. Residues: CASSVGTSGSTGELFF.

This clonotype has ten or more counts. The rearrangement links TRBV3-1 to TRBJ2-3, with D perhaps matching TRBD1 or TRBD2 (5 bases each). Germline CDR1 LGHDT, CDR2 YNNKEL (reference sequence). V dropped 1 base and J dropped 10 bases, with 15 bases sitting between them. This CDR3 region has 14 residues. The CDR3 DNA is TGTGCCAGCAGCCAAGGAGGTGGGGGTAATCCGCAGTATTTT. This gives the protein CASSQGGGGNPQYF.

This clonotype has more than one count but fewer than ten. A much larger clone differs by one base, so this may be a read error. A read error is likely, as this CDR3 ends without the conserved phenylalanine or tryptophan. The rearrangement uses TRBV2 and TRBJ1-4, with D hard to call. CDR1 is SNHLY and CDR2 is FYNNEI in the germline V gene. V was clipped by 7 bases and J by 4 bases, with 10 bases between them. The CDR3 is made up of 13 amino acids. The CDR3 bases are TGTGCCAGCATATATGCTGGTAATGAAAAACTGTTTTCT. Amino acid sequence: CASIYAGNEKLFS.

This clonotype appeared a single time. The rearrangement uses TRBV5-4 and TRBJ1-2; 9 bases agree with TRBD1. The CDR3 spans 15 residues. Germline CDR1 SGHNT, CDR2 YYREEE (reference sequence). V gave up 4 bases and J gave up 4 bases; unmatched junction bases: 8. The CDR3 protein is CASSPGQGRGYGYTF. DNA for the CDR3: TGTGCCAGCAGCCCAGGACAGGGGCGTGGCTATGGCTACACCTTC.

As regards this clonotype: A much larger clone lies one base from this, so it may be a read error. This rearrangement joins TRBV2 to TRBJ2-7; a possible D gene is TRBD1 (6 bases). The V end lost 6 bases, the J end lost 0 bases, and 9 bases lay between the germline ends. The germline V gene encodes CDR1 SNHLY and CDR2 FYNNEI. This CDR3 is 13 amino acids long. CDR3 region: CASRDSISYEQYF. The CDR3 bases are TGTGCCAGCAGGGACAGTATCTCCTACGAGCAGTACTTC.